This T cell receptor (beta chain) was sequenced in a study of blood T cell repertoires in COVID-19. Grouping used clinical history reported by participants in a survey and questionnaire. V dropped 0 bases and J dropped 4 bases, with 15 bases sitting between them. The CDR3 consists of 16 residues. Germline V gene lookup returns CDR1 MNHEY and CDR2 SVGAGI. Original handling: Reference gene primers were amplified, and this amplification served to estimate nucleated cell counts. Method: immunoSEQ multiplex PCR; TCRdb's copy keeps in-frame clones and lacks some. V and J calls plus clone size are reproduced from that table; the DNA served to infer D and trimming. The table lists approximately 300,000 clones, about 89% of them singletons.

The gene calls are TRBV6-5 and TRBJ1-2, with TRBD1 as a possible D gene (5 bases). The sequenced material came from PBMCs or T cells enriched from blood (not recorded which). The TCR comes from a woman in her 30s who had recovered from COVID-19. CDR3: CASSYSPRVSSYGYTF. The DNA of the CDR3 is TGTGCCAGCAGTTACTCTCCCAGGGTTTCGAGCTATGGCTACACCTTC.